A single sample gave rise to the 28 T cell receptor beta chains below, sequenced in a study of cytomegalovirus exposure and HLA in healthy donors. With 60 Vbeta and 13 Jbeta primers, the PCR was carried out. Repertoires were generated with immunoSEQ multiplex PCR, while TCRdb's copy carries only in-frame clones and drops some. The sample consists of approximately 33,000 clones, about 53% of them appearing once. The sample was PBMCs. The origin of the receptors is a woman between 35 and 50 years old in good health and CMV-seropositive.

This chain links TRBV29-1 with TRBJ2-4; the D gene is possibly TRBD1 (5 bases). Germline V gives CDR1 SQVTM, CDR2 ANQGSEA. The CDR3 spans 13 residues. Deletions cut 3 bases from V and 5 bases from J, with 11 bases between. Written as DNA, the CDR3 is TGCAGCGTTGACGGTCAGGGCCAAAACATTCAGTACTTC. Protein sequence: CSVDGQGQNIQYF.

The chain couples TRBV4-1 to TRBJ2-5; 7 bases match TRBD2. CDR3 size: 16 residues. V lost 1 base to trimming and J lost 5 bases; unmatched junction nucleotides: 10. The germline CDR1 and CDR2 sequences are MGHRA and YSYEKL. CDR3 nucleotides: TGCGCCAGCAGCCAAGGGCCGATCCTGGGGGGGGAGACCCAGTACTTC. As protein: CASSQGPILGGETQYF.

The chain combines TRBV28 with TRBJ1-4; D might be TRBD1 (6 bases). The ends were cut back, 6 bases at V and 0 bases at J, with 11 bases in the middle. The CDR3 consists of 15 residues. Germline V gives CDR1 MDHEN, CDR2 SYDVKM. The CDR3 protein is CASRLDSATNEKLFF. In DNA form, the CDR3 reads TGTGCCAGCAGATTGGACAGCGCAACTAATGAAAAACTGTTTTTT.

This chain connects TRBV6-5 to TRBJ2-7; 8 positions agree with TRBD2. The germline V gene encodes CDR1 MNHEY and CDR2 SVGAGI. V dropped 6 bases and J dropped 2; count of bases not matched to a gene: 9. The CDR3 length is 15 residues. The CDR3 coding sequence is TGTGCCAGCAGAGACGCGGGGGGAAGTCCCTACGAGCAGTACTTC. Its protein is CASRDAGGSPYEQYF.

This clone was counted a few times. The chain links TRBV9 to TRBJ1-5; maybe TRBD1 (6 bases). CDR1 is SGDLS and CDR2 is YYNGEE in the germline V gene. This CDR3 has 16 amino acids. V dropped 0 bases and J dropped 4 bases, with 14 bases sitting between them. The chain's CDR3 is CASSVGAGEGNQPQHF. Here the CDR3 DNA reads TGTGCCAGCAGCGTAGGAGCAGGGGAAGGTAATCAGCCCCAGCATTTT.

This CDR3 is CASGLRGRGTGELFF. CDR3 bases: TGTGCTAGTGGCCTCAGGGGGCGCGGCACCGGGGAGCTGTTTTTT. This chain connects TRBV12-5 to TRBJ2-2; 8 nucleotides align to TRBD1. Germline V gene sequence: CDR1 LGHNT, CDR2 FRNRAP. The CDR3 runs to 15 residues. Losses at the gene ends were 6 bases for V and 4 bases for J; bases not matched to a gene: 7.

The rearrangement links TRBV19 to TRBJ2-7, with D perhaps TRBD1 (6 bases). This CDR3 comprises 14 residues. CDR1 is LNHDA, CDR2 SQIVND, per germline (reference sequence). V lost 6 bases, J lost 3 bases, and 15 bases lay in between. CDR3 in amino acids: CASSPTGTYYEQYF. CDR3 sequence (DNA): TGTGCCAGTAGCCCTACAGGGACCTACTACGAGCAGTACTTC.

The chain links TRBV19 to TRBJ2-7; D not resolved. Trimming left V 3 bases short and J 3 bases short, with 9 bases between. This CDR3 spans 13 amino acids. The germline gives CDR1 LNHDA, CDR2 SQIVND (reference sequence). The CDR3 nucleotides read TGTGCCAGTAGTATTGGCAATCACTACGAGCAGTACTTC. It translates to CASSIGNHYEQYF.

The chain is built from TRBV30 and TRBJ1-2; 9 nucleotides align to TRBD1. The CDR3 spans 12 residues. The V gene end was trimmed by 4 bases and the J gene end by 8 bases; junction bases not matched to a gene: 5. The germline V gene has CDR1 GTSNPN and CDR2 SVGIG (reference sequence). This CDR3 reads CAWTQDRGGYTF. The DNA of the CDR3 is TGTGCCTGGACCCAGGACAGGGGAGGCTACACCTTC. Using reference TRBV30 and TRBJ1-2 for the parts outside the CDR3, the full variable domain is SQTIHQWPATLVQPVGSPLSLECTVEGTSNPNLYWYRQAAGRGLQLLFYSVGIGQISSEVPQNLSASRPQDRQFILSSKKLLLSDSGFYLCAWTQDRGGYTFGSGTRLTVV.

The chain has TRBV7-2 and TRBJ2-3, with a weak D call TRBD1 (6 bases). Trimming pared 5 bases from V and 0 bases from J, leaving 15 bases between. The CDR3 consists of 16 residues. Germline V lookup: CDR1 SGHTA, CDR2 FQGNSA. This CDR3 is CASSKLGGTSTDTQYF. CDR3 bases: TGTGCCAGCAGCAAACTAGGGGGAACTAGCACAGATACGCAGTATTTT.

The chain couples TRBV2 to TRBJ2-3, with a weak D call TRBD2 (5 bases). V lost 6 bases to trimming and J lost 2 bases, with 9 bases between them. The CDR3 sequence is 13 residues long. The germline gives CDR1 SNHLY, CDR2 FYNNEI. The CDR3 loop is CASRVRDTDTQYF. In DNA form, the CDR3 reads TGTGCCAGCAGGGTCCGGGACACAGATACGCAGTATTTT.

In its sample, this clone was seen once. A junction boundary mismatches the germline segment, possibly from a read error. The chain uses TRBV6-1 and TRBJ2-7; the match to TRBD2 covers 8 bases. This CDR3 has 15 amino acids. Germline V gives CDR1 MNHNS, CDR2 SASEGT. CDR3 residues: CASSEPGLASYGQYF. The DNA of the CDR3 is TGTGCCAGCAGTGAGCCAGGACTAGCATCCTACGGGCAGTACTTC.

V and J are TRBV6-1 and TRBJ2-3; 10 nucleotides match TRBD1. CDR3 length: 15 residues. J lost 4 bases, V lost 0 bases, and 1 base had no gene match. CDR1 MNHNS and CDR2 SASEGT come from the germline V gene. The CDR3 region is CASSEATGGADTQYF. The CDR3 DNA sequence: TGTGCCAGCAGTGAAGCGACAGGGGGCGCAGATACGCAGTATTTT.

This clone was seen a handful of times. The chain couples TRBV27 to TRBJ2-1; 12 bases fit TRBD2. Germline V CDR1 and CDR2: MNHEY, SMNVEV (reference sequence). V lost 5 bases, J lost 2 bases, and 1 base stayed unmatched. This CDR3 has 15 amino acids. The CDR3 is CASSRTSGAYNEQFF. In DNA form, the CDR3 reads TGTGCCAGCAGTCGGACTAGCGGGGCCTACAATGAGCAGTTCTTC.

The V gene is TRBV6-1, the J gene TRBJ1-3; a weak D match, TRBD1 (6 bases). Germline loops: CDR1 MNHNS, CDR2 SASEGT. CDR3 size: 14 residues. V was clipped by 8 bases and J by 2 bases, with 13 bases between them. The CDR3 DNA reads TGTGCCAGCCTTAAAGGGGGGGCTGGAAACACCATATATTTT. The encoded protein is CASLKGGAGNTIYF.

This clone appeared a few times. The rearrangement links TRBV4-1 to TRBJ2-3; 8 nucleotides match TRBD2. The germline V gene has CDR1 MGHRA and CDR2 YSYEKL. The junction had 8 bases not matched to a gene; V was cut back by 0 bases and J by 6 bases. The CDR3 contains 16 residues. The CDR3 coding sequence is TGCGCCAGCAGCCAAGAGCCAGCGGGGGCTAGGGATACGCAGTATTTT. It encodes CASSQEPAGARDTQYF.

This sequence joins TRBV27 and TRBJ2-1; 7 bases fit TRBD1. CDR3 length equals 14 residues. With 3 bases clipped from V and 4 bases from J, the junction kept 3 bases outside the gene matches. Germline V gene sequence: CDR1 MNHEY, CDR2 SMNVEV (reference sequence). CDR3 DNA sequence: TGTGCCAGCAGTTTGGGACAGTCTTACAATGAGCAGTTCTTC. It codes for CASSLGQSYNEQFF.

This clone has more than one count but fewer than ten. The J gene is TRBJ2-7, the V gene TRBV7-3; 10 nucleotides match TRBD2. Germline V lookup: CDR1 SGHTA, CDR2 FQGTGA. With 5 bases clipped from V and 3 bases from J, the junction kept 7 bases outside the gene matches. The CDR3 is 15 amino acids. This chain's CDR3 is CASSLAAGGHYEQYF. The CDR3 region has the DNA TGTGCCAGCAGCCTCGCAGCGGGGGGGCACTACGAGCAGTACTTC.

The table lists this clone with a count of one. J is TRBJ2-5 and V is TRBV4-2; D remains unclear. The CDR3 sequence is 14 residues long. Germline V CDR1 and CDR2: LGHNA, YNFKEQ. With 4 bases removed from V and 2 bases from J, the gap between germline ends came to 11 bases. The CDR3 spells CASSRSLGQETQYF. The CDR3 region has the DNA TGTGCCAGCAGCCGGAGCCTGGGTCAAGAGACCCAGTACTTC.

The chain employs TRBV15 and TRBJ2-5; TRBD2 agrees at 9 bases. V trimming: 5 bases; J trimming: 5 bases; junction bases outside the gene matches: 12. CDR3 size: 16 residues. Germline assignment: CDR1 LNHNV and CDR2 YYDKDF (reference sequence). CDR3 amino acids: CATSPGAGGDSETQYF. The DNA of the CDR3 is TGTGCCACCAGCCCAGGAGCGGGGGGCGACTCGGAGACCCAGTACTTC.

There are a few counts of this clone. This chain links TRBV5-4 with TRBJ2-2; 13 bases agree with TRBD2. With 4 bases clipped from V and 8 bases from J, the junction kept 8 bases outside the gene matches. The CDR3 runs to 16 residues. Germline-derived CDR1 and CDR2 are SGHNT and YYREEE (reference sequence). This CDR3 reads CASSDGTSGGAGELFF. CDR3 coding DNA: TGTGCCAGCAGCGATGGTACTAGCGGGGGGGCTGGGGAGCTGTTTTTT.

In nucleotides, the CDR3 is TGTGCCACCCAGGGGGTCGGCACTGAAGCTTTCTTT. Translated: CATQGVGTEAFF. The V gene is TRBV28, the J gene TRBJ1-1; 7 positions match TRBD1. This CDR3 is built from 12 residues. Trimming took 10 bases from V and 4 from J; bases not matched to a gene: 6. Germline V gene lookup returns CDR1 MDHEN and CDR2 SYDVKM. The full variable domain, completed using reference TRBV28 and TRBJ1-1, is DVKVTQSSRYLVKRTGEKVFLECVQDMDHENMFWYRQDPGLGLRLIYFSYDVKMKEKGDIPEGYSVSREKKERFSLILESASTNQTSMYLCATQGVGTEAFFGQGTRLTVV.

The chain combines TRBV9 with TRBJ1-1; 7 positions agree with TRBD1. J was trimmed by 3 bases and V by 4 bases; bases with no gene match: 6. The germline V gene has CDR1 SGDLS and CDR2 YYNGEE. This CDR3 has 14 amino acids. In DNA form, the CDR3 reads TGTGCCAGCAGCAAGACAGGGCGGGACACTGAAGCTTTCTTT. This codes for CASSKTGRDTEAFF.

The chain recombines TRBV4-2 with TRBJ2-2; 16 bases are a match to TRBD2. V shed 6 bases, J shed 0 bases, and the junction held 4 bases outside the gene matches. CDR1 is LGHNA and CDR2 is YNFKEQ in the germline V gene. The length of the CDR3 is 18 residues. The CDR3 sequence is CASRAGTSGGANTGELFF. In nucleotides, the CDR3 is TGTGCCAGCAGAGCAGGGACTAGCGGGGGGGCGAACACCGGGGAGCTGTTTTTT.

CDR3 nucleotides: TGTGCCTGGACCCTAAAAGGGGCCTACAACTATGGCTACACCTTC. Its protein is CAWTLKGAYNYGYTF. The chain employs TRBV30 and TRBJ1-2; TRBD1 is a possible D gene (5 bases). CDR1 GTSNPN and CDR2 SVGIG come from the germline V gene (reference sequence). The CDR3 covers 15 residues. Trimming pared 4 bases from V and 2 bases from J, leaving 17 bases between.

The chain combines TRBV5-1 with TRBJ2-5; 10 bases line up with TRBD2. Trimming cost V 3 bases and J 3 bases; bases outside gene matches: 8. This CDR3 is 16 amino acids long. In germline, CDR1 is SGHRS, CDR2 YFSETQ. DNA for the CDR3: TGCGCCAGCAGCTCCCCAGCGGGGGGGCCCGAAGAGACCCAGTACTTC. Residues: CASSSPAGGPEETQYF.

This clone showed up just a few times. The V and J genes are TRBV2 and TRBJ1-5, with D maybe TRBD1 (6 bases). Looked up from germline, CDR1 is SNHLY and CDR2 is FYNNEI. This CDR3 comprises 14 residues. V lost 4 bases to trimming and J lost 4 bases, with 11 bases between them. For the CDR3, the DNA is TGTGCCAGCAGTGGCGTAGGGGGAAATCAGCCCCAGCATTTT. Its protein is CASSGVGGNQPQHF.

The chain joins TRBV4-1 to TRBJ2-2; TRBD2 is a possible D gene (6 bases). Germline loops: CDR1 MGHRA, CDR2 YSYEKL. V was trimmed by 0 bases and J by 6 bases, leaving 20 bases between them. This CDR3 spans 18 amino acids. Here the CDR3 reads CASSQDLGGTLKAGELFF. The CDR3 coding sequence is TGCGCCAGCAGCCAAGATTTAGGCGGGACGCTTAAGGCCGGGGAGCTGTTTTTT.